This T cell receptor (beta chain) came from a study of CD8 T cells in ankylosing spondylitis. TCRdb reprocessed the 5' RACE reads via MiXCR and lists one record per CDR3 protein. The sample comprises about 64,000 distinct CDR3 sequences, 6.2% of which are singletons, and around 5.3% rests with the top ten. The CDR3 is made up of 13 amino acids. Germline loops: CDR1 LGHDT, CDR2 YNNKEL (reference sequence). V was pared by 4 bases and J by 7 bases, with 11 bases between. General observations from the study: For ankylosing spondylitis blood, a TCR beta motif of 7 or 8 highly homologous variants appeared characteristic. Disease-associated clones were reportedly significantly overrepresented in matched ankylosing spondylitis synovial fluid.

This clonotype came up a few times. The antigen remains undetermined. The sequenced sample consisted of synovial fluid, either unsorted or a sorted T cell fraction (not recorded which). The sequence was obtained from a male donor with ankylosing spondylitis. The chain carries TRBV3-1 and TRBJ1-5; TRBD1 might be the D (6 bases). The CDR3 nucleotides are TGTGCCAGCAGCCCCAGGGGCCGGCAGCCCCAGCATTTT. Encoded protein: CASSPRGRQPQHF.